This record concerns one T cell receptor beta chain sequence. Antigen: not known. This sample is drawn from a study of T-cell reconstitution after alpha-beta-depleted transplantation in children. General study findings and limits: Two months or so post-transplant, alpha-beta T cells reportedly derived from several hundred expanded graft clones.

Preparation of the TCRbeta library was carried out with unique molecular identifiers. One entry per CDR3 protein results from TCRdb running MiXCR on the PCR reads. The sample consists of roughly 200,000 distinct CDR3 sequences, roughly 9.1% of them appearing once. Trimming pared 9 bases from V and 3 bases from J, leaving 14 bases between. CDR1 is LNHDA and CDR2 is SQIVND in the germline V gene (reference sequence). The CDR3 is made up of 13 amino acids. The sequence was obtained from a male patient aged 2-9 years who had a stem cell transplant for acute myeloid leukemia, so the T cells may come from the graft donor. This sequence joins TRBV19 and TRBJ1-1; perhaps TRBD1 as D (5 bases). This specimen was PBMCs, mostly from graft donor cells, taken 360 days after TCRalphabeta/CD19-depleted stem cell transplant. The CDR3 DNA reads as TGTGCCAGCCGCTGGGGCCATCACACTGAAGCTTTCTTT. This sequence encodes CASRWGHHTEAFF.